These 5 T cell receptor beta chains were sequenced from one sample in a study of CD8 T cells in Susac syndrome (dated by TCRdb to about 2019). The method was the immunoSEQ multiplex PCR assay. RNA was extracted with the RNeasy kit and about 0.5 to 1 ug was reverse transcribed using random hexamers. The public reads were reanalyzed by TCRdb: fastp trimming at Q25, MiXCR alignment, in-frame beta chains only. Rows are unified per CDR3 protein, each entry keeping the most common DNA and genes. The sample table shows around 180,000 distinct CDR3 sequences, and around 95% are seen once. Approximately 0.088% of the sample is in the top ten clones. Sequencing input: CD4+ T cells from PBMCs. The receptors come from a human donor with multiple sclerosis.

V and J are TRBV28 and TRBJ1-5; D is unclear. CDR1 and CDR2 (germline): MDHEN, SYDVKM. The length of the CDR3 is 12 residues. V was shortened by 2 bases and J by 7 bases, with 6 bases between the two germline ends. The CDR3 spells CASSLESQPQHF. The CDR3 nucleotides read TGTGCCAGCAGTTTAGAGTCGCAGCCCCAGCATTTT.

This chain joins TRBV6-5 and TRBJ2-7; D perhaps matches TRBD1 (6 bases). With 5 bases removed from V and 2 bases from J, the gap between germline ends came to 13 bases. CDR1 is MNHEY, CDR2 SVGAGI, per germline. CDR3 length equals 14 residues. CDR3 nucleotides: TGTGCCAGCAGTCCAGGGGACGGGACCTACGAGCAGTACTTC. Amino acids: CASSPGDGTYEQYF.

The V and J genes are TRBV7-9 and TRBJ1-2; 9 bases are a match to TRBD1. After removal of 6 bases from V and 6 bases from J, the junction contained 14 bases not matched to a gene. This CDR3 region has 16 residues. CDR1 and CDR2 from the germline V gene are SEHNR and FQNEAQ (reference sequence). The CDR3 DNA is TGTGCCAGCAGTTTTACGGGACAGGGTGTGGGTGATGGCTACACCTTC. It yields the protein CASSFTGQGVGDGYTF.

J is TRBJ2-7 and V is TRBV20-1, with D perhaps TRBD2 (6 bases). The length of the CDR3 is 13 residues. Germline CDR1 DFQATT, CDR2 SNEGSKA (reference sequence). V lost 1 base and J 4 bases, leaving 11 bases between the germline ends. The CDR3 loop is CSARGGGVYEQYF. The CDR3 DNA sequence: TGCAGTGCTAGAGGGGGAGGAGTTTACGAGCAGTACTTC.

CDR3 region: CASSQDRLAGSPQYF. The CDR3, as DNA: TGTGCCAGCAGCCAAGATCGACTAGCGGGTTCGCCCCAGTACTTC. The rearrangement joins TRBV4-2 to TRBJ2-5, with 10 bases fitting TRBD2. The V and J ends lost 0 bases and 9 bases, in that order; junction bases with no gene match: 7. Germline V gene sequence: CDR1 LGHNA, CDR2 YNFKEQ. The CDR3 totals 15 residues.